These T cell receptor beta chains were read from a single sample in a study of blood T cell repertoires in COVID-19. Profiled with immunoSEQ multiplex PCR; TCRdb holds only in-frame clones, not every one. The table has under 250,000 clones, roughly 90% seen once; the top ten hold 4.8%. The sequencing sample was made of peripheral blood. Receptor source: a woman aged 35 to 49 with acute or convalescent COVID-19. Both conserved end residues are part of each CDR3. D genes are given only for firm matches. The size entry is marked missing in some rows and otherwise reads once, few, many or a size class.

J | V | D | size | DNA | CDR3
TRBJ1-6 | TRBV6-1 | . | . | TGTGCCAGCAGTGTGCACCGACAGGTCCATAATTCACCCCTCCACTTT | CASSVHRQVHNSPLHF
TRBJ2-1 | TRBV9 | TRBD1 | . | TGTGCCAGCAGCGAGGACGGACAGGGCTACAATGAGCAGTTCTTC | CASSEDGQGYNEQFF
TRBJ1-5 | TRBV28 | TRBD1 | . | TGTGCCAGCAGTTCCGGACAGGGTCATCAGCCCCAGCATTTT | CASSSGQGHQPQHF
TRBJ2-1 | TRBV7-6 | TRBD2 | . | TGTGCCAGCAGCTTTGGACTAGCGGGGGGGCTCGAGCAGTTCTTC | CASSFGLAGGLEQFF
TRBJ1-6 | TRBV11-2 | . | . | TGTGCCAGCAGCTTAAGAGGGGACATGGGGTGGTATCTTAATTCACCCCTCCACTTT | CASSLRGDMGWYLNSPLHF
TRBJ1-5 | TRBV10-2 | TRBD1 | . | TGCGCCAGCAGTGCAGGGACAGGGGGCGCGGGCAATCAGCCCCAGCATTTT | CASSAGTGGAGNQPQHF
TRBJ2-6 | TRBV6-5 | . | . | TGTGCCAGCGGCCTGGGAGTTGTAGAGGCCAACGTCCTGACTTTC | CASGLGVVEANVLTF
TRBJ1-2 | TRBV10-2 | TRBD1 | . | TGCGCCACCTTATGGACAGGGTTTGGCTACACCTTC | CATLWTGFGYTF
TRBJ1-1 | TRBV5-4 | . | . | TGTGCCAGCAGCTGGATGGGGCCGAACACTGAAGCTTTCTTT | CASSWMGPNTEAFF
TRBJ2-3 | TRBV2 | TRBD2 | . | TGTGCCAGCAGTGAAGGGCGGGGGGTTAGAGATACGCAGTATTTT | CASSEGRGVRDTQYF
TRBJ2-1 | TRBV24-1 | TRBD2 | once | TGTGCCACCAAGCACGGGACTACTACCTACAATGAGCAGTTCTTC | CATKHGTTTYNEQFF
TRBJ1-5 | TRBV5-5 | TRBD1 | . | TGTGCCAGCAGCCCGGGGACAGGGGTCCTGAGGGGCAATCAGCCCCAGCATTTT | CASSPGTGVLRGNQPQHF
TRBJ1-1 | TRBV28 | TRBD1 | once | TGTGCCAGCAGTACCGAAGGGACAGGCCGGAACACTGAAGCTTTCTTT | CASSTEGTGRNTEAFF
TRBJ2-2 | TRBV2 | TRBD2 | . | TGTGCCAGCAGTCCTAGACTAGCGGGGGGCCACAGAGACACCGGGGAGCTGTTTTTT | CASSPRLAGGHRDTGELFF
TRBJ2-3 | TRBV19 | TRBD1 | once | TGTGCCAGTACGACCGGGACAGGTCTAACAGATACGCAGTATTTT | CASTTGTGLTDTQYF
TRBJ2-1 | TRBV9 | TRBD2 | . | TGTGCCAGCAGCGGTGGAGGACTAGCTGGTTACAATGAGCAGTTCTTC | CASSGGGLAGYNEQFF
TRBJ2-2 | TRBV6-5 | . | . | TGTGCCAGCAGTTGGGGGGGCTCAAACACCGGGGAGCTGTTTTTT | CASSWGGSNTGELFF
TRBJ1-1 | TRBV4-1 | TRBD1 | . | TGCGCCAGCAGCCCCATCGACAGGGACCTCACTGAAGCTTTCTTT | CASSPIDRDLTEAFF
TRBJ1-2 | TRBV27 | TRBD1 | . | TGTGCCAGCAGTTCCACTGACAGGGCTGGCGGCTACACCTTC | CASSSTDRAGGYTF
TRBJ2-1 | TRBV19 | TRBD2 | . | TGTGCCAGTAAAATAGCGGGGTCACACTACAATGAGCAGTTCTTC | CASKIAGSHYNEQFF
TRBJ1-6 | TRBV14 | . | . | TGTGCCAGCAGCCAAGAAAGTGACAGCTCACCCCTCCACTTT | CASSQESDSSPLHF
TRBJ1-5 | TRBV29-1 | TRBD1 | . | TGCAGCGTCGGGACAGGGATTGGCAATCAGCCCCAGCATTTT | CSVGTGIGNQPQHF
TRBJ1-2 | TRBV3-1/TRBV3-2 | TRBD1 | . | TGTGCCAGCAGCCATGGAACGGGACAGGGGCGCTATGGCTACACCTTC | CASSHGTGQGRYGYTF
TRBJ1-4 | TRBV4-1 | . | . | TGCGCCAGCAGCCAGAGGGACATGGATAATGAAAAACTGTTTTTT | CASSQRDMDNEKLFF
TRBJ2-3 | TRBV9 | TRBD2 | . | TGTGCCAGCAGCCGGACTAGCGGGGGCGGCGATACGCAGTATTTT | CASSRTSGGGDTQYF
TRBJ1-1 | TRBV11-2 | . | . | TGTGCCAGCAGCCCGGGGACATACATGAACACTGAAGCTTTCTTT | CASSPGTYMNTEAFF
TRBJ2-3 | TRBV3-1/TRBV3-2 | TRBD2 | . | TGTGCCAGCAGCCAAGAAATGGGTAGCGGGGGGGCCAGAGATACGCAGTATTTT | CASSQEMGSGGARDTQYF
TRBJ1-1 | TRBV11-2 | . | . | TGTGCCAGCAGCCAGGGAGGTACTGAAGCTTTCTTT | CASSQGGTEAFF